The 25 T cell receptor beta chains listed next were all sequenced from one sample in a study of cytomegalovirus exposure and HLA in healthy donors (TCRdb year 2017). Libraries were made using the immunoSEQ multiplex PCR assay. For the multiplex PCR, a mixture combining 60 forward primers for TCR Vbeta segments and 13 reverse primers for TCR Jbeta segments was used. TCRdb retrieved this table from immuneACCESS and kept in-frame rearrangements only. Not all clones are present; in checked studies, unresolved V genes account for under half, and no reason is known for the remainder. In this sample the table shows 100,000 to 150,000 clones, 80% of which occur a single time. The ten top clones hold approximately 5% of the sample. Material: PBMCs. These TCRs come from a man aged 25 to 40 in good health and CMV-seronegative.

Ten or more counts support this clone. The chain joins TRBV6-5 to TRBJ2-1; 10 bases map to TRBD1. The CDR3 has 15 amino acids. Trimming cost V 8 bases and J 8 bases; bases outside gene matches: 12. CDR1 is MNHEY, CDR2 SVGAGI, per germline. This chain's CDR3 is CASGLDRGHVHEQFF. Here the CDR3 DNA reads TGTGCCAGCGGATTAGACAGGGGGCACGTACATGAGCAGTTCTTC.

The chain uses TRBV20-1 and TRBJ2-7; 7 nucleotides match TRBD2. The CDR3 has 11 amino acids. Trimming at V came to 6 bases and at J to 4 bases, leaving 3 bases not matched to a gene. In germline, CDR1 is DFQATT, CDR2 SNEGSKA (reference sequence). CDR3 protein: CSALAGYEQYF. The CDR3 coding sequence is TGCAGTGCCTTAGCGGGTTACGAGCAGTACTTC.

The CDR3 region is CASSIRTQRVSNQPQHF. DNA of the CDR3: TGTGCCAGTAGTATTCGGACACAAAGGGTGAGCAATCAGCCCCAGCATTTT. The rearrangement uses TRBV19 and TRBJ1-5, with D perhaps matching TRBD1 (5 bases). V dropped 3 bases and J dropped 1 base, with 16 bases sitting between them. Germline-derived CDR1 and CDR2 are LNHDA and SQIVND (reference sequence). The CDR3 extends over 17 amino acids.

This clone was detected once. The chain links TRBV5-4 to TRBJ2-5, with D hard to call. The ends were cut back, 2 bases at V and 0 bases at J, with 5 bases in the middle. Per the germline V gene, CDR1 is SGHNT and CDR2 is YYREEE (reference sequence). This CDR3 region has 13 residues. The CDR3 nucleotides are TGTGCCAGCAGCTTCACGGACCAAGAGACCCAGTACTTC. It codes for CASSFTDQETQYF.

CDR3 nucleotides: TGTGCCAGCAGTGTGGGCTCCTCCACCGGGGAGCTGTTTTTT. Translated: CASSVGSSTGELFF. The chain combines TRBV2 with TRBJ2-2; D call uncertain. Germline lookup yields CDR1 SNHLY and CDR2 FYNNEI. The CDR3 covers 14 residues. Trimming removed 4 bases at V and 4 bases at J, with 10 bases between.

V is TRBV4-1 and J is TRBJ1-1; D is possibly TRBD1 (5 bases). V was trimmed by 0 bases and J by 3 bases, leaving 14 bases between them. From germline, CDR1 is MGHRA and CDR2 YSYEKL. This CDR3 has 16 residues. The CDR3 DNA follows: TGCGCCAGCAGCCAAGATCCGGGGTCGGGGGACACTGAAGCTTTCTTT. Its translation: CASSQDPGSGDTEAFF.

This clone appeared once. The V gene is TRBV6-5, the J gene TRBJ2-3, with D unresolved. The germline V gene encodes CDR1 MNHEY and CDR2 SVGAGI. The CDR3 sequence is 13 residues long. V dropped 2 bases and J dropped 2 bases, with 5 bases sitting between them. The CDR3 loop is CASSYRDTDTQYF. CDR3 nucleotides: TGTGCCAGCAGTTACAGAGACACAGATACGCAGTATTTT.

This rearrangement joins TRBV28 to TRBJ2-1; 9 bases align to TRBD2. The J segment lost 5 bases and the V segment lost 5 bases, leaving 7 bases of the junction unmatched. CDR3 length equals 15 residues. In germline, CDR1 is MDHEN, CDR2 SYDVKM. Here the CDR3 reads CASSPGLARHNEQFF. CDR3 in DNA: TGTGCCAGCAGTCCCGGACTAGCGAGGCACAATGAGCAGTTCTTC.

This chain joins TRBV9 and TRBJ1-2; TRBD1 matches at 7 bases. Germline V gene lookup returns CDR1 SGDLS and CDR2 YYNGEE. CDR3 length: 17 residues. The trim removed 3 bases at V and 1 base at J, leaving 12 bases unmatched. The CDR3 DNA follows: TGTGCCAGCAGCGGGCTGGGACAGCATATAAATAACTATGGCTACACCTTC. It codes for CASSGLGQHINNYGYTF.

V is TRBV7-2 and J is TRBJ2-7; 8 nucleotides align to TRBD1. The V segment lost 5 bases and the J segment 2 bases; nucleotides outside the gene matches: 11. Germline V gene lookup returns CDR1 SGHTA and CDR2 FQGNSA. The CDR3 is 16 amino acids. The CDR3 loop is CASSPSGTGFTYEQYF. As DNA, the CDR3 is TGTGCCAGCAGCCCATCCGGGACAGGATTTACCTACGAGCAGTACTTC.

The rearrangement uses TRBV27 and TRBJ1-4, with 9 bases fitting TRBD1. The CDR3 consists of 14 residues. Trimming removed 2 bases from V and 8 bases from J; junction bases left unmatched: 3. Per the germline V gene, CDR1 is MNHEY and CDR2 is SMNVEV (reference sequence). The DNA of the CDR3 is TGTGCCAGCAGTTTAGGGACAGGGCCCGAAAAACTGTTTTTT. Its protein is CASSLGTGPEKLFF.

This chain joins TRBV4-3 and TRBJ2-3, with 13 nucleotides matching TRBD2. This CDR3 spans 16 amino acids. After removal of 2 bases from V and 6 bases from J, the junction contained 5 bases not matched to a gene. Per the germline V gene, CDR1 is LGHNA and CDR2 is YSLEER. The CDR3 protein is CASSQTSGRGRDTQYF. CDR3 sequence (DNA): TGCGCCAGCAGCCAAACTAGCGGGAGGGGGAGGGATACGCAGTATTTT.

This clone has a handful of counts. The chain combines TRBV5-6 with TRBJ1-2, with D possibly matching TRBD1 (6 bases). The CDR3 totals 15 residues. The V end lost 0 bases, the J end lost 8 bases, and 17 bases lay between the germline ends. From germline, CDR1 is SGHDT and CDR2 YYEEEE. The CDR3 DNA sequence: TGTGCCAGCAGCTTGGGAAACAGGGTTTTTGCGGGCTACACCTTC. Encoded protein: CASSLGNRVFAGYTF.

The chain joins TRBV5-1 to TRBJ1-1; D is ambiguous. V lost 0 bases, J lost 0 bases, and 9 bases lay in between. The CDR3 consists of 15 residues. Germline lookup yields CDR1 SGHRS and CDR2 YFSETQ. The CDR3 loop is CASSLVASLNTEAFF. The CDR3 nucleotides read TGCGCCAGCAGCTTGGTCGCCAGTTTGAACACTGAAGCTTTCTTT.

The chain uses TRBV25-1 and TRBJ2-5; a possible D gene is TRBD2 (5 bases). Trimming took off 5 bases at V and 1 base at J, with 14 bases between the two ends. The CDR3 length is 15 residues. Germline loops: CDR1 MGHDK, CDR2 SYGVNS. This CDR3 reads CASSWSVEGQETQYF. In nucleotides, the CDR3 is TGTGCCAGCAGTTGGTCGGTTGAGGGCCAAGAGACCCAGTACTTC.

The chain employs TRBV10-3 and TRBJ2-2; no clear D. Trimming stripped 2 bases from V and 4 bases from J, with 8 bases between. There are 14 residues in the CDR3. Germline V lookup: CDR1 ENHRY, CDR2 SYGVKD. The CDR3 sequence: CAISEARGTGELFF. The CDR3 DNA reads TGTGCCATCAGTGAGGCGAGAGGCACCGGGGAGCTGTTTTTT.

V and J are TRBV9 and TRBJ2-2; the match to TRBD1 covers 10 bases. The germline gives CDR1 SGDLS, CDR2 YYNGEE. Losses at the gene ends were 3 bases for V and 4 bases for J; bases not matched to a gene: 6. This CDR3 is 16 amino acids long. The CDR3 loop reads CASSDAGQGVTGELFF. CDR3 coding DNA: TGTGCCAGCAGCGACGCCGGACAGGGGGTCACCGGGGAGCTGTTTTTT.

The chain carries TRBV7-9 and TRBJ2-1; 7 bases are shared with TRBD2. Unmatched junction bases numbered 6, after V lost 10 bases and J lost 3 bases. The CDR3 length is 13 residues. Looked up from germline, CDR1 is SEHNR and CDR2 is FQNEAQ (reference sequence). This CDR3 reads CATVGGGYNEQFF. The DNA of the CDR3 is TGTGCCACTGTGGGGGGGGGCTACAATGAGCAGTTCTTC.

The CDR3 DNA sequence: TGTGCCAGCAGCCGGGTCTACAGGGATACGCAGTATTTT. Residues: CASSRVYRDTQYF. This chain joins TRBV11-2 and TRBJ2-3; tentative D call: TRBD1 (5 bases). Germline V gene data show CDR1 as SGHAT and CDR2 as FQNNGV. The V end was cut by 5 bases, the J end by 6 bases, with 12 bases between. The CDR3 consists of 13 residues.

The rearrangement joins TRBV28 to TRBJ1-5; the match to TRBD1 covers 8 bases. This CDR3 contains 14 residues. Losses at the gene ends were 5 bases for V and 0 bases for J; bases not matched to a gene: 0. Germline V lookup: CDR1 MDHEN, CDR2 SYDVKM. The CDR3 sequence is CASSDRGSNQPQHF. The CDR3 DNA follows: TGTGCCAGCAGTGACAGGGGTAGCAATCAGCCCCAGCATTTT.

The chain joins TRBV28 to TRBJ2-7; D ambiguous. The CDR3 runs 13 residues. Per the germline V gene, CDR1 is MDHEN and CDR2 is SYDVKM. Trimming took 1 base from V and 3 from J, leaving 7 bases between them. The CDR3 DNA reads as TGTGCCAGCAGTTTATCTGGAGTCTACGAGCAGTACTTC. Translating it yields CASSLSGVYEQYF.

This clone was observed a handful of times. This sequence joins TRBV5-1 and TRBJ1-2; 9 positions match TRBD1. The CDR3 extends over 15 amino acids. After removal of 4 bases from V and 7 bases from J, the junction contained 11 bases not matched to a gene. The germline V gene has CDR1 SGHRS and CDR2 YFSETQ. The CDR3 protein is CASSLLGDRVAGYTF. In DNA form, the CDR3 reads TGCGCCAGCAGCCTCTTGGGGGACAGGGTGGCTGGCTACACCTTC.

The chain employs TRBV28 and TRBJ1-2; the match to TRBD1 covers 9 bases. V dropped 5 bases and J dropped 4; count of bases not matched to a gene: 5. The CDR3 sequence is 14 residues long. The V gene's germline CDR1 is MDHEN and CDR2 SYDVKM. The CDR3 DNA sequence: TGTGCCAGCAGTGCCAGGGACAGGGCCTATGGCTACACCTTC. It is translated as CASSARDRAYGYTF.

V gene TRBV10-3 combines with J gene TRBJ2-1, with 7 bases aligning to TRBD2. The trim removed 4 bases at V and 3 bases at J, leaving 9 bases unmatched. The CDR3 runs to 16 residues. Germline V gene data show CDR1 as ENHRY and CDR2 as SYGVKD. CDR3 protein: CAISAGGGLGYNEQFF. CDR3 nucleotide sequence: TGTGCCATCAGTGCGGGGGGTGGGTTGGGCTACAATGAGCAGTTCTTC.

The chain links TRBV7-9 to TRBJ1-3; D unclear. CDR1 and CDR2 from the germline V gene are SEHNR and FQNEAQ (reference sequence). The length of the CDR3 is 12 residues. V lost 5 bases, J lost 1 base, and 3 bases lay in between. CDR3: CASSPSGNTIYF. In DNA form, the CDR3 reads TGTGCCAGCAGCCCGTCTGGAAACACCATATATTTT.